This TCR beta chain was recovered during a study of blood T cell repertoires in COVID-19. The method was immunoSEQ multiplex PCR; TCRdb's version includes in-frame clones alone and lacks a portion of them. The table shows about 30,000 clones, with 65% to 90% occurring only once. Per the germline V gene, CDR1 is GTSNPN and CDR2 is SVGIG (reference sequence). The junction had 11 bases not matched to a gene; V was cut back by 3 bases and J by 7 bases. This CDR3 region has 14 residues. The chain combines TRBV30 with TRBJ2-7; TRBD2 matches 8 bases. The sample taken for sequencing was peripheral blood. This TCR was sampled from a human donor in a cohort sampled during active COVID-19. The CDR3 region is CAWSALAGGGEQYF. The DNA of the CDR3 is TGTGCCTGGAGCGCGCTAGCGGGCGGGGGGGAGCAGTACTTC.